This is a list of T cell receptor beta chains from one sample in a study of control samples from healthy donors and cancer patients. The protocol was immunoSEQ multiplex PCR, while the TCRdb copy is restricted to in-frame clones and leaves out a portion. The table has 150,000 to 200,000 clones, about 90% seen once; the top ten hold about 1.7%. Sequenced material: blood. These receptors originate from a man aged 18 to 29 in good health. The CDR3 runs from the conserved cysteine through the conserved F or W. Each record gives: V gene, J gene, D gene, clone size, CDR3 protein, CDR3 DNA. The D gene is left open where the match is weak. Clone size is stated in some rows and not others, as once, few, many or a class when expanded.

v_call: TRBV19; j_call: TRBJ1-5; d_call: TRBD1; clone_size: .; cdr3_aa: CASSPGQGRGNQPQHF; cdr3_nt: TGTGCCAGTAGTCCAGGACAGGGAAGGGGCAATCAGCCCCAGCATTTT
v_call: TRBV11-2; j_call: TRBJ2-7; d_call: .; clone_size: .; cdr3_aa: CASSLDPDSYEQYF; cdr3_nt: TGTGCCAGCAGCTTAGACCCTGACAGCTACGAGCAGTACTTC
v_call: TRBV2; j_call: TRBJ2-7; d_call: .; clone_size: .; cdr3_aa: CASRADRAYEQYF; cdr3_nt: TGTGCCAGCAGGGCGGACAGAGCCTACGAGCAGTACTTC
v_call: TRBV5-4; j_call: TRBJ2-1; d_call: .; clone_size: .; cdr3_aa: CASSPAGYNEQFF; cdr3_nt: TGTGCCAGCAGCCCAGCGGGTTACAATGAGCAGTTCTTC
v_call: TRBV11-2; j_call: TRBJ2-7; d_call: TRBD2; clone_size: .; cdr3_aa: CASSVSGAPWYEQYF; cdr3_nt: TGTGCCAGCAGCGTTAGCGGGGCCCCCTGGTACGAGCAGTACTTC
v_call: TRBV6-6; j_call: TRBJ1-1; d_call: .; clone_size: .; cdr3_aa: CATVLESNTEAFF; cdr3_nt: TGTGCCACGGTGCTGGAGTCGAACACTGAAGCTTTCTTT
v_call: TRBV6-5; j_call: TRBJ1-5; d_call: .; clone_size: .; cdr3_aa: CASSKRGEGNQPQHF; cdr3_nt: TGTGCCAGCAGTAAGAGGGGGGAGGGCAATCAGCCCCAGCATTTT
v_call: TRBV9; j_call: TRBJ2-1; d_call: TRBD2; clone_size: .; cdr3_aa: CASSVAAGGPTYYNEQFF; cdr3_nt: TGTGCCAGCAGCGTAGCTGCGGGGGGCCCCACATACTACAATGAGCAGTTCTTC
v_call: TRBV7-7; j_call: TRBJ2-5; d_call: .; clone_size: once; cdr3_aa: CASSLGVAPGTTQYF; cdr3_nt: TGTGCCAGCAGCTTAGGAGTGGCCCCGGGGACGACCCAGTACTTC
v_call: TRBV12-3/TRBV12-4; j_call: TRBJ2-1; d_call: .; clone_size: .; cdr3_aa: CASSFHNEQFF; cdr3_nt: TGTGCCAGCAGTTTCCACAATGAGCAGTTCTTC
v_call: TRBV28; j_call: TRBJ1-1; d_call: .; clone_size: .; cdr3_aa: CASSLWSPRRENTEAFF; cdr3_nt: TGTGCCAGCAGTTTATGGTCCCCTAGACGGGAGAACACTGAAGCTTTCTTT
v_call: TRBV7-9; j_call: TRBJ1-2; d_call: TRBD1; clone_size: .; cdr3_aa: CASSPDRGYGYTF; cdr3_nt: TGTGCCAGCAGCCCGGACAGGGGGTATGGCTACACCTTC
v_call: TRBV15; j_call: TRBJ2-5; d_call: .; clone_size: .; cdr3_aa: CATSEGNWGSGPETQYF; cdr3_nt: TGTGCCACCAGCGAGGGCAATTGGGGGAGCGGGCCAGAGACCCAGTACTTC
v_call: TRBV5-1; j_call: TRBJ1-1; d_call: .; clone_size: few; cdr3_aa: CASSLDGRGTYTEAFF; cdr3_nt: TGCGCCAGCAGCTTGGATGGTAGGGGTACGTACACTGAAGCTTTCTTT
v_call: TRBV19; j_call: TRBJ1-3; d_call: .; clone_size: .; cdr3_aa: CASRTGDTIYF; cdr3_nt: TGTGCCAGTAGGACCGGAGACACCATATATTTT
v_call: TRBV19; j_call: TRBJ2-2; d_call: .; clone_size: .; cdr3_aa: CASSPESTGELFF; cdr3_nt: TGTGCCAGTAGCCCGGAATCCACCGGGGAGCTGTTTTTT
v_call: TRBV4-1; j_call: TRBJ1-6; d_call: .; clone_size: .; cdr3_aa: CASSQAGTPNSPLHF; cdr3_nt: TGCGCCAGCAGCCAAGCCGGGACACCGAATTCACCCCTCCACTTT
v_call: TRBV5-1; j_call: TRBJ1-2; d_call: .; clone_size: .; cdr3_aa: CASSPEGRVKSRHGYTF; cdr3_nt: TGCGCCAGCAGCCCTGAGGGCAGGGTGAAAAGTCGCCATGGCTACACCTTC
v_call: TRBV4-3; j_call: TRBJ2-7; d_call: .; clone_size: .; cdr3_aa: CASPLRVASYEQYF; cdr3_nt: TGCGCCAGCCCCCTGCGGGTGGCGTCCTACGAGCAGTACTTC
v_call: TRBV28; j_call: TRBJ1-5; d_call: .; clone_size: .; cdr3_aa: CAIAWGPQHF; cdr3_nt: TGTGCCATCGCGTGGGGGCCCCAGCATTTT
v_call: TRBV3-1/TRBV3-2; j_call: TRBJ1-2; d_call: .; clone_size: .; cdr3_aa: CASSQDTGYTF; cdr3_nt: TGTGCCAGCAGCCAAGATACGGGCTACACCTTC
v_call: TRBV7-3; j_call: TRBJ1-2; d_call: .; clone_size: .; cdr3_aa: CASSLGSGGDGYTF; cdr3_nt: TGTGCCAGCAGCTTAGGTTCTGGGGGCGACGGCTACACCTTC
v_call: TRBV9; j_call: TRBJ2-7; d_call: .; clone_size: .; cdr3_aa: CASSVDNSPAYEQYF; cdr3_nt: TGTGCCAGCAGCGTAGATAACAGTCCAGCCTACGAGCAGTACTTC
v_call: TRBV3-1/TRBV3-2; j_call: TRBJ2-4; d_call: .; clone_size: .; cdr3_aa: CASSQWVLAKNIQYF; cdr3_nt: TGTGCCAGCAGCCAATGGGTCCTAGCCAAAAACATTCAGTACTTC
v_call: TRBV12-5; j_call: TRBJ1-1; d_call: .; clone_size: once; cdr3_aa: CASGLVGVTEAFF; cdr3_nt: TGTGCTAGTGGTTTGGTAGGCGTCACTGAAGCTTTCTTT
v_call: TRBV7-9; j_call: TRBJ1-1; d_call: .; clone_size: .; cdr3_aa: CASSPTGNTEAFF; cdr3_nt: TGTGCCAGCAGCCCAACAGGGAACACTGAAGCTTTCTTT
v_call: TRBV9; j_call: TRBJ1-5; d_call: .; clone_size: few; cdr3_aa: CASSLGSFNQPQHF; cdr3_nt: TGTGCCAGCAGCCTCGGGTCATTCAATCAGCCCCAGCATTTT
v_call: TRBV7-8; j_call: TRBJ1-6; d_call: TRBD1; clone_size: .; cdr3_aa: CASSPGQVSPLHF; cdr3_nt: TGTGCCAGCAGCCCTGGACAGGTCTCACCCCTCCACTTT
v_call: TRBV6-4; j_call: TRBJ1-5; d_call: .; clone_size: once; cdr3_aa: CASSGGPGQPQHF; cdr3_nt: TGTGCCAGCAGTGGGGGGCCCGGTCAGCCCCAGCATTTT
v_call: TRBV18; j_call: TRBJ2-3; d_call: .; clone_size: .; cdr3_aa: CASSPGEITDTQYF; cdr3_nt: TGTGCCAGCTCACCCGGGGAGATCACAGATACGCAGTATTTT
v_call: TRBV3-1/TRBV3-2; j_call: TRBJ1-5; d_call: TRBD1; clone_size: .; cdr3_aa: CASSQGTGGASNQPQHF; cdr3_nt: TGTGCCAGCAGCCAAGGGACAGGGGGCGCGAGCAATCAGCCCCAGCATTTT
v_call: TRBV2; j_call: TRBJ1-1; d_call: TRBD1; clone_size: .; cdr3_aa: CASSITQGAHAFF; cdr3_nt: TGTGCCAGCAGTATCACCCAGGGGGCGCATGCTTTCTTT
v_call: TRBV4-1; j_call: TRBJ2-3; d_call: .; clone_size: .; cdr3_aa: CASSHPLPGASTQYF; cdr3_nt: TGCGCCAGCAGCCACCCCCTTCCGGGGGCGTCTACGCAGTATTTT
v_call: TRBV3-1/TRBV3-2; j_call: TRBJ1-1; d_call: .; clone_size: .; cdr3_aa: CASSQDTGSTEAFF; cdr3_nt: TGTGCCAGCAGCCAAGATACCGGGTCTACTGAAGCTTTCTTT
v_call: TRBV19; j_call: TRBJ1-5; d_call: .; clone_size: .; cdr3_aa: CASSMPGRDQPQHF; cdr3_nt: TGTGCCAGTAGTATGCCAGGGAGGGATCAGCCCCAGCATTTT
v_call: TRBV7-6; j_call: TRBJ1-5; d_call: .; clone_size: .; cdr3_aa: CASSLAKAKEVQTDQPQHF; cdr3_nt: TGTGCCAGCAGCTTAGCGAAGGCTAAGGAGGTACAGACCGATCAGCCCCAGCATTTT
v_call: TRBV28; j_call: TRBJ2-3; d_call: .; clone_size: .; cdr3_aa: CASSLGPRGTDTQYF; cdr3_nt: TGTGCCAGCAGTTTAGGCCCACGGGGGACAGATACGCAGTATTTT
v_call: TRBV30; j_call: TRBJ2-1; d_call: TRBD1; clone_size: .; cdr3_aa: CAWSSGGYNEQFF; cdr3_nt: TGTGCCTGGAGTTCAGGGGGCTACAATGAGCAGTTCTTC
v_call: TRBV5-1; j_call: TRBJ1-1; d_call: TRBD1; clone_size: once; cdr3_aa: CASNQGGMNTEAFF; cdr3_nt: TGCGCCAGCAACCAAGGGGGCATGAACACTGAAGCTTTCTTT
v_call: TRBV6-6; j_call: TRBJ1-2; d_call: .; clone_size: .; cdr3_aa: CASSYGEGTNGYTF; cdr3_nt: TGTGCCAGCAGTTACGGGGAGGGAACTAATGGCTACACCTTC
v_call: TRBV5-4; j_call: TRBJ2-2; d_call: TRBD2; clone_size: .; cdr3_aa: CASSRVAGVTGELFF; cdr3_nt: TGTGCCAGCAGCAGAGTGGCGGGGGTCACCGGGGAGCTGTTTTTT
v_call: TRBV5-5; j_call: TRBJ2-7; d_call: TRBD2; clone_size: .; cdr3_aa: CASSPIAGGAAEQYF; cdr3_nt: TGTGCCAGCAGCCCTATAGCGGGGGGGGCAGCGGAGCAGTACTTC
v_call: TRBV2; j_call: TRBJ2-3; d_call: TRBD2; clone_size: .; cdr3_aa: CASSVLSGGPDTQYF; cdr3_nt: TGTGCCAGCAGTGTCCTATCGGGGGGGCCAGATACGCAGTATTTT
v_call: TRBV19; j_call: TRBJ1-5; d_call: .; clone_size: .; cdr3_aa: CASSIFMQTDQPQHF; cdr3_nt: TGTGCCAGTAGTATTTTTATGCAGACTGATCAGCCCCAGCATTTT
v_call: TRBV4-2; j_call: TRBJ2-7; d_call: .; clone_size: .; cdr3_aa: CASSQASRAGAHEQYF; cdr3_nt: TGTGCCAGCAGCCAAGCCAGCCGGGCTGGGGCTCACGAGCAGTACTTC
v_call: TRBV27; j_call: TRBJ1-6; d_call: .; clone_size: .; cdr3_aa: CASSGSNSPLHF; cdr3_nt: TGTGCCAGCAGTGGATCTAATTCACCCCTCCACTTT
v_call: TRBV14; j_call: TRBJ1-2; d_call: .; clone_size: once; cdr3_aa: CASSQEEDYGYTF; cdr3_nt: TGTGCCAGCAGCCAAGAGGAAGACTATGGCTACACCTTC
v_call: TRBV11-2; j_call: TRBJ1-1; d_call: .; clone_size: .; cdr3_aa: CASSLNPLNTEAFF; cdr3_nt: TGTGCCAGCAGCTTAAACCCCCTTAACACTGAAGCTTTCTTT
v_call: TRBV28; j_call: TRBJ1-1; d_call: .; clone_size: .; cdr3_aa: CASSLNRVNTEAFF; cdr3_nt: TGTGCCAGCAGTTTAAACAGAGTGAACACTGAAGCTTTCTTT
v_call: TRBV7-2; j_call: TRBJ2-6; d_call: TRBD1; clone_size: .; cdr3_aa: CASSWTGTTGANVLTF; cdr3_nt: TGTGCCAGCAGCTGGACAGGGACGACTGGGGCCAACGTCCTGACTTTC
v_call: TRBV11-2; j_call: TRBJ2-6; d_call: .; clone_size: .; cdr3_aa: CASSLVSGEVPGANVLTF; cdr3_nt: TGTGCCAGCAGCTTAGTTTCAGGGGAGGTCCCTGGGGCCAACGTCCTGACTTTC
v_call: TRBV7-9; j_call: TRBJ2-7; d_call: TRBD1; clone_size: once; cdr3_aa: CASSPRDRGHEQYF; cdr3_nt: TGTGCCAGCAGCCCCCGGGACAGGGGACACGAGCAGTACTTC
v_call: TRBV6-2/TRBV6-3; j_call: TRBJ2-5; d_call: TRBD2; clone_size: .; cdr3_aa: CASSYYGGEAGETQYF; cdr3_nt: TGTGCCAGCAGCTACTACGGGGGGGAGGCGGGAGAGACCCAGTACTTC
v_call: TRBV30; j_call: TRBJ2-4; d_call: .; clone_size: once; cdr3_aa: CAWSVGSLNIQYF; cdr3_nt: TGTGCCTGGAGTGTTGGCAGCTTAAACATTCAGTACTTC
v_call: TRBV27; j_call: TRBJ1-6; d_call: TRBD1; clone_size: .; cdr3_aa: CASRRLDRGPNSPLHF; cdr3_nt: TGTGCCAGCAGGCGCTTGGACAGGGGGCCAAATTCACCCCTCCACTTT